This T cell receptor (beta chain) was obtained from a study of T cell responses to AZD1222 COVID-19 vaccine. Study-wide background: Analyses pooled second doses at about 4 or about 12 weeks.

Generated by immunoSEQ multiplex PCR, the TCRdb table keeps only in-frame clones and is missing some. The sample records more than 90,000 clones, roughly 86% being singletons. The V gene end was trimmed by 1 base and the J gene end by 7 bases; junction bases not matched to a gene: 4. Germline V gene sequence: CDR1 SGHTA, CDR2 FQGNSA. The CDR3 is 15 amino acids. A word on this clone: What it binds is not known.

Study observations and caveats: Most donors were white British, females outnumbered males, and clonal diversity was possibly underestimated. Sampling captured repertoires only after the peak T cell response. CD4 TCRs covered the whole spike, strongest at regions 160-218 and 743-854.

This receptor was obtained from an adult in good health. The sample consisted of peripheral blood, taken on day 0 of AZD1222 vaccination. This chain connects TRBV7-2 to TRBJ1-4, with 9 positions matching TRBD1. CDR3 DNA: TGTGCCAGCAGCTTAGTTACAGGGGGCGGTGAAAAACTGTTTTTT. Translated: CASSLVTGGGEKLFF.